This T cell receptor beta chain was sequenced during a study of shared clonotypes between healthy human individuals. The CDR3 spans 15 residues. Germline V gene data show CDR1 as SGHDT and CDR2 as YYEEEE. V trimming: 3 bases; J trimming: 8 bases; junction bases outside the gene matches: 8. Study findings and constraints: The study found lower generation probabilities in non-shared clonotypes than in those shared by all four donors.

At deep level, the assay was performed. The protocol was immunoSEQ multiplex PCR, while the TCRdb copy is restricted to in-frame clones and leaves out a portion. The data hold some 380,000 clones, with approximately 96% observed a single time. Note on this clone: Its antigen remains unidentified.

The specimen was memory CD8+ T cells sorted from blood. Subset meaning: CD45RO+ cells pooled with CCR7-negative TemRA cells. The source of this sequence is a man in his thirties or forties in good health. The gene calls are TRBV5-6 and TRBJ1-4, with TRBD1 matching over 9 bases. The CDR3 sequence: CASSWEDRGNEKLFF. In DNA, the CDR3 is TGTGCCAGCAGCTGGGAGGACAGGGGTAACGAAAAACTGTTTTTT.